The 26 T cell receptor beta chains below all came from one sample that was sequenced in a study of post-analysis software for immune sequencing data. Their target antigens are unknown. Points from the study as a whole: Four or five TRBV segments occurring more often in patients than controls included TRBV5-6, TRBV5-1 and TRBV20-1.

Researchers reported that TCR beta cDNA libraries carried unique molecular identifiers. TCRdb reanalysed the PCR reads using MiXCR and keeps one entry per CDR3 protein. The sample consists of about 540,000 distinct CDR3 sequences, around 36% of them appearing once. Sequencing was carried out using blood. All receptors come from a girl aged 2-17 years with multiple sclerosis.

This clonotype showed up just a few times. The V gene is TRBV9, the J gene TRBJ2-7; 7 bases align to TRBD2. Germline V lookup: CDR1 SGDLS, CDR2 YYNGEE. J gave up 3 bases and V 0 bases, and 12 bases lay outside the gene matches. The CDR3 totals 17 residues. The CDR3 loop reads CASSVGRGGSGNYEQYF. CDR3 DNA: TGTGCCAGCAGCGTAGGAAGAGGAGGGAGCGGGAACTACGAGCAGTACTTC.

The chain joins TRBV12-3 or TRBV12-4 to TRBJ2-6; TRBD1 might be the D (6 bases). CDR3 length: 16 amino acids. Trimming removed 6 bases from V and 1 base from J, with 13 bases in between. The CDR3 loop reads CASRQGLGSGANVLTF. The CDR3 bases are TGTGCCAGCAGGCAGGGGTTGGGGTCTGGGGCCAACGTCCTGACTTTC.

V is TRBV4-1 and J is TRBJ1-1; the D gene is possibly TRBD1 (5 bases). The CDR3 has 13 residues. The germline CDR1 and CDR2 sequences are MGHRA and YSYEKL. The ends were cut back, 3 bases at V and 3 bases at J, with 8 bases in the middle. CDR3 bases: TGCGCCAGCAGCCAGACACAGGACACTGAAGCTTTCTTT. It yields the protein CASSQTQDTEAFF.

This clonotype has a handful of counts. This sequence joins TRBV6-5 and TRBJ2-7, with D perhaps matching TRBD2 (5 bases). The CDR3 totals 15 residues. V was pared by 2 bases and J by 10 bases, with 21 bases between. Looked up from germline, CDR1 is MNHEY and CDR2 is SVGAGI. The CDR3, as DNA: TGTGCCAGCAGTTACAGGAGCATATCACCGAGGGCCCAGTACTTC. This encodes CASSYRSISPRAQYF.

This clonotype has more than one count but fewer than ten. This chain connects TRBV15 to TRBJ2-3, with TRBD2 matching over 7 bases. V gave up 0 bases and J gave up 4 bases; unmatched junction bases: 7. The CDR3 is 16 residues long. Germline lookup yields CDR1 LNHNV and CDR2 YYDKDF (reference sequence). The CDR3 sequence is CATSRDFSGGADTQYF. The CDR3 DNA reads as TGTGCCACCAGCAGAGATTTTAGTGGGGGGGCAGATACGCAGTATTTT.

This clonotype has just a few counts. The J gene is TRBJ2-4, the V gene TRBV19, with D uncertain. The assigned J gene may be wrong: the sequence end matches TRBJ2-5 better. The CDR3 is 13 amino acids. Germline CDR1 reads LNHDA; CDR2 reads SQIVND (reference sequence). The CDR3 nucleotides read TGTGCCAGTAGTATAATAAACCAAGAGACCCAGTACTTC. Translation gives CASSIINQETQYF.

This clonotype occurred a few times. The chain is built from TRBV7-3 and TRBJ2-3; 9 positions agree with TRBD2. The length of the CDR3 is 16 residues. In germline, CDR1 is SGHTA, CDR2 FQGTGA. V was pared by 5 bases and J by 2 bases, with 8 bases of the junction left unmatched. In nucleotides, the CDR3 is TGTGCCAGCAGCCCCCTGGCGGGGGGGGACACAGATACGCAGTATTTT. Translation gives CASSPLAGGDTDTQYF.

There are many counts of this clonotype. The CDR3 region is CASRSGTSGETQYF. CDR3 DNA: TGTGCCAGCAGATCCGGGACGTCGGGGGAGACCCAGTACTTC. V is TRBV6-6 and J is TRBJ2-5, with D perhaps assigned TRBD1 or TRBD2 (5 bases each). V was trimmed by 6 bases and J by 5 bases, leaving 16 bases between them. The germline V gene encodes CDR1 MNHNY and CDR2 SVGAGI (reference sequence). CDR3 length: 14 residues.

This chain uses TRBV7-2 with TRBJ2-3; D is ambiguous. This CDR3 contains 14 residues. Germline V gene lookup returns CDR1 SGHTA and CDR2 FQGNSA. V lost 2 bases, J lost 0 bases, and 6 bases lay in between. CDR3 amino acids: CASSLWGSTDTQYF. The CDR3 DNA reads TGTGCCAGCAGCTTATGGGGTAGCACAGATACGCAGTATTTT.

V is TRBV11-1 and J is TRBJ2-1, with D maybe TRBD1 (6 bases). The V and J ends lost 4 bases and 8 bases respectively, with 12 bases between them. The germline V gene encodes CDR1 SGHAT and CDR2 FQDESV (reference sequence). The CDR3 is made up of 13 amino acids. CDR3 DNA sequence: TGTGCCAGCAGCTCCAGGGGTGGGTATGAGCAGTTCTTC. It specifies CASSSRGGYEQFF.

This clonotype was detected a few times. The rearrangement joins TRBV6-2 or TRBV6-3 to TRBJ2-1, with 7 nucleotides matching TRBD1. The germline V gene encodes CDR1 MNHEY and CDR2 SVGEGT. CDR3 size: 13 residues. The junction had 6 bases not matched to a gene; V was cut back by 7 bases and J by 6 bases. CDR3 in amino acids: CASNPWTGNEQFF. In DNA form, the CDR3 reads TGTGCCAGCAACCCCTGGACAGGCAATGAGCAGTTCTTC.

This clonotype was counted only a few times. The V call is TRBV2, the J call TRBJ2-7, with D uncertain. Between the trimmed V and J ends, which lost 2 bases and 0 bases, there was a span of 11 bases. The CDR3 is 15 residues long. Germline CDR1 and CDR2: SNHLY and FYNNEI. CDR3 loop: CASSEYGVLSYEQYF. The CDR3 DNA follows: TGTGCCAGCAGTGAATATGGGGTCCTCTCCTACGAGCAGTACTTC.

The rearrangement uses TRBV12-2 and TRBJ1-6; TRBD1, as called in the table, went unchecked against the DNA. TRBV12-2 is labeled a pseudogene. The CDR3 loop spans 21 amino acids. The CDR3 loop is CASRLGGLGSIGANHNSPLHF. In nucleotides, the CDR3 is TGTGCAAGTCGCTTAGGGGGCCTGGGCAGCATCGGGGCAAACCATAATTCACCCCTCCACTTT.

Concerning this clonotype: An end of the junction differs from the germline gene, which may be a read error. This rearrangement joins TRBV3-1 to TRBJ2-3; weak D call: TRBD2 (6 bases). The CDR3 loop spans 14 amino acids. CDR1 and CDR2 (germline): LGHDT, YNNKEL (reference sequence). The CDR3, as DNA: TGTGCCAGCACCCACGATACTAGCATAGATACGCAGTATTTT. Its translation: CASTHDTSIDTQYF.

This clonotype was detected a few times. The chain links TRBV7-2 to TRBJ2-3; 8 positions match TRBD1. The CDR3 loop spans 15 amino acids. Germline trimming cut 5 bases from V and 4 bases from J; bases unmatched to any gene: 8. CDR1 SGHTA and CDR2 FQGNSA come from the germline V gene. CDR3 nucleotides: TGTGCCAGCAGCCAGGCCGACAGGGGCCCAGATACGCAGTATTTT. This translates into CASSQADRGPDTQYF. Drawing the rest from reference TRBV7-2 and TRBJ2-3, the complete variable domain is GAGVSQSPSNKVTEKGKDVELRCDPISGHTALYWYRQSLGQGLEFLIYFQGNSAPDKSGLPSDRFSAERTGGSVSTLTIQRTQQEDSAVYLCASSQADRGPDTQYFGPGTRLTVL.

The chain combines TRBV9 with TRBJ2-5, with unresolved D. V dropped 4 bases and J dropped 1 base, with 11 bases sitting between them. Germline assignment: CDR1 SGDLS and CDR2 YYNGEE. The CDR3 runs 14 residues. Here the CDR3 reads CASSPHEVQETQYF. The CDR3 nucleotides are TGTGCCAGCAGCCCACATGAAGTCCAAGAGACCCAGTACTTC.

This clonotype was picked up a small number of times. The rearrangement uses TRBV5-1 and TRBJ1-1; possibly TRBD1 for D (5 bases). This CDR3 contains 13 residues. The V and J ends lost 7 bases and 1 base respectively, with 11 bases between them. Germline V CDR1 and CDR2: SGHRS, YFSETQ. CDR3: CASVGLPNTEAFF. CDR3 coding DNA: TGCGCCAGCGTGGGACTGCCGAACACTGAAGCTTTCTTT.

The CDR3 bases are TGTGCCAGCAGCCCTGCTATTCGGGGTCTCGGCTACACCTTC. Encoded protein: CASSPAIRGLGYTF. The V call is TRBV3-1, the J call TRBJ1-2; D gene uncertain. Trimming took off 4 bases at V and 8 bases at J, with 17 bases between the two ends. This CDR3 has 14 residues. Per the germline V gene, CDR1 is LGHDT and CDR2 is YNNKEL (reference sequence). The entire variable domain, with the rest obtained from reference TRBV3-1 and TRBJ1-2, is as follows: DTAVSQTPKYLVTQMGNDKSIKCEQNLGHDTMYWYKQDSKKFLKIMFSYNNKELIINETVPNRFSPKSPDKAHLNLHINSLELGDSAVYFCASSPAIRGLGYTFGSGTRLTVV.

This clonotype was counted only a few times. The rearrangement uses TRBV6-1 and TRBJ2-7; no definite D call. CDR1 MNHNS and CDR2 SASEGT come from the germline V gene. The ends were cut back, 7 bases at V and 5 bases at J, with 12 bases in the middle. The CDR3 totals 12 residues. The chain's CDR3 is CASISLENEQYF. Here the CDR3 DNA reads TGTGCCAGCATCTCCCTCGAAAACGAGCAGTACTTC.

This clonotype turned up a few times. The V and J genes are TRBV12-3 or TRBV12-4 and TRBJ2-1; a possible D gene is TRBD1 (5 bases). Trimming pared 0 bases from V and 8 bases from J, leaving 11 bases between. The CDR3 extends over 14 amino acids. The CDR3, as DNA: TGTGCCAGCAGTTTAGCCGGCAGGGCGGATGAGCAGTTCTTC. Translated, it gives CASSLAGRADEQFF.

The CDR3 DNA is TGTGCCAGCTCAAGGGCAGCCAATCGACAAGCATACAATGAGCAGTTCTTC. Amino acids: CASSRAANRQAYNEQFF. The chain joins TRBV18 to TRBJ2-1; the D is unclear. Germline values: CDR1 KGHSH, CDR2 LQKENI. The V end lost 5 bases, the J end lost 4 bases, and 21 bases lay between the germline ends. The CDR3 loop spans 17 amino acids.

V usage is TRBV6-5 and J usage is TRBJ2-6; D ambiguous. Germline V gene sequence: CDR1 MNHEY, CDR2 SVGAGI. The CDR3 sequence is 15 residues long. Trimming took 0 bases from V and 3 from J, leaving 6 bases between them. The CDR3 reads CASSYSFGGANVLTF. For the CDR3, the DNA is TGTGCCAGCAGTTACTCTTTCGGTGGGGCCAACGTCCTGACTTTC.

This clonotype appeared a few times. The chain recombines TRBV5-1 with TRBJ2-5, with 8 bases aligning to TRBD2. Trimming cost V 1 base and J 1 base; bases outside gene matches: 3. CDR1 is SGHRS and CDR2 is YFSETQ in the germline V gene. The CDR3 is made up of 15 amino acids. The CDR3 here is CASSLTGGAQETQYF. The CDR3 region has the DNA TGCGCCAGCAGCTTGACCGGGGGGGCCCAAGAGACCCAGTACTTC.

The chain carries TRBV6-1 and TRBJ2-6; 8 nucleotides match TRBD2. Germline CDR1 reads MNHNS; CDR2 reads SASEGT. The CDR3 has 17 residues. V lost 4 bases, J lost 0 bases, and 5 bases stayed unmatched. The CDR3 spells CASSALAGPSGANVLTF. The CDR3 DNA reads TGTGCCAGCAGTGCATTAGCGGGGCCCTCTGGGGCCAACGTCCTGACTTTC.

V and J are TRBV20-1 and TRBJ1-1; D is unresolved. The V end lost 6 bases, the J end lost 0 bases, and 11 bases lay between the germline ends. This CDR3 region has 13 residues. Germline V gene lookup returns CDR1 DFQATT and CDR2 SNEGSKA (reference sequence). CDR3 region: CSASGVMNTEAFF. The CDR3 DNA sequence: TGCAGTGCGTCCGGGGTGATGAACACTGAAGCTTTCTTT.

This clonotype has a count of ten or more. The chain combines TRBV20-1 with TRBJ1-6, with D uncertain. V was cut by 2 bases and J by 0 bases, with 5 bases left in between. The germline gives CDR1 DFQATT, CDR2 SNEGSKA (reference sequence). The CDR3 loop spans 14 amino acids. The CDR3 nucleotides are TGCAGTGCTAGACCTACCTCCTATAATTCACCCCTCCACTTT. This sequence encodes CSARPTSYNSPLHF.